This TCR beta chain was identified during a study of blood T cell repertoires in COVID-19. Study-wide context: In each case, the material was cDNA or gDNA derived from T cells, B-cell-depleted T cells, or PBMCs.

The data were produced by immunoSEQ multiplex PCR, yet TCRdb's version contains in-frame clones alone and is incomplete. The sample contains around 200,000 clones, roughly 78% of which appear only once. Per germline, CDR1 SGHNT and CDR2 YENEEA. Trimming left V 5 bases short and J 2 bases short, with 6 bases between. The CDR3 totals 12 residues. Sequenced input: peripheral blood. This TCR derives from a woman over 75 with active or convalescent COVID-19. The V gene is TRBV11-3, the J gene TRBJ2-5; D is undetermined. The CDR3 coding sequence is TGTGCCAGCAGCGGCCTTCAAGAGACCCAGTACTTC. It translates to CASSGLQETQYF.